A selection of T cell receptor beta chains follows, all from one sample in a study of regulatory T cells in long-lasting Graves disease. From the multiplex PCR reads, TCRdb called clonotypes with MiXCR, one entry per CDR3 protein. This table has about 460,000 distinct CDR3 sequences, 22% appearing once. The sequencing here drew on peripheral blood mononuclear cells (PBMCs), taken when the disease was refractory, from a patient treated with antithyroid drugs. These receptors all stem from a female donor with Graves disease. The CDR3 runs from the conserved cysteine through the conserved F or W. Each record gives: D gene, V gene, clone size, J gene, CDR3 protein, CDR3 DNA. A D gene is named only where the DNA matches it firmly. Rows give clone size only sometimes, using once, few, many, or a class for an expanded clone.

-,TRBV28,many,TRBJ1-1,CASSLQVTANTEAFF,TGTGCCAGCAGTTTACAAGTCACGGCTAACACTGAAGCTTTCTTT
-,TRBV29-1,few,TRBJ2-7,CSVVDGTVYEQYF,TGCAGCGTTGTAGACGGGACGGTGTACGAGCAGTACTTC
-,TRBV7-8,-,TRBJ1-5,CASSLSGTVNQPQHF,TGTGCCAGCAGCTTATCCGGGACGGTCAATCAGCCCCAGCATTTT
-,TRBV7-9,few,TRBJ2-1,CASSSSSGSGAYNEQFF,TGTGCCAGCAGCTCCTCTTCGGGTAGCGGAGCCTACAATGAGCAGTTCTTC
-,TRBV20-1,few,TRBJ1-3,CSARDLRGLVRNTIYF,TGCAGTGCTAGAGATCTTCGGGGGCTTGTAAGAAACACCATATATTTT
-,TRBV20-1,-,TRBJ1-3,CSATGGSGSGNTIYF,TGCAGTGCGACGGGGGGATCGGGATCTGGAAACACCATATATTTT
-,TRBV11-2,few,TRBJ1-2,CASSLAADRYGYTF,TGTGCCAGCAGCTTAGCGGCTGACCGCTATGGCTACACCTTC
TRBD1,TRBV12-3/TRBV12-4,many,TRBJ1-4,CASRLGQGLNEKLFF,TGTGCCAGCAGACTGGGACAGGGCCTTAATGAAAAACTGTTTTTT
-,TRBV2,-,TRBJ2-5,CASSETGETQYF,TGTGCCAGTAGTGAAACTGGAGAGACCCAGTACTTC
TRBD2,TRBV3-1,-,TRBJ2-5,CASRETSGGETQYF,TGTGCCAGCAGAGAGACTAGCGGGGGAGAGACCCAGTACTTC
TRBD1,TRBV28,many,TRBJ2-5,CASSNPGQGVVGETQYF,TGTGCCAGCAGTAACCCGGGACAGGGTGTGGTAGGGGAGACCCAGTACTTC
-,TRBV7-2,-,TRBJ2-6,CASSLARHAGANVLTF,TGTGCCAGCAGCTTAGCGCGTCATGCCGGGGCCAACGTCCTGACTTTC
-,TRBV4-1,once,TRBJ2-7,CASSVQFDKIYEQYF,TGCGCCAGCAGCGTCCAGTTCGACAAAATCTACGAGCAGTACTTC
-,TRBV11-2,many,TRBJ2-5,CASSLVLQGSRQETQYF,TGTGCCAGCAGCTTAGTTCTACAGGGAAGTCGGCAAGAGACCCAGTACTTC
TRBD2,TRBV2,few,TRBJ2-7,CASSVSTSGSYEQYF,TGTGCCAGCAGTGTCTCGACTAGCGGGAGCTACGAGCAGTACTTC
-,TRBV6-1,many,TRBJ1-2,CASSPKHGSRGYTF,TGTGCCAGCAGTCCCAAGCACGGGTCGCGAGGCTACACCTTC
TRBD1,TRBV3-1,many,TRBJ1-2,CASSQGQGDGYTF,TGTGCCAGCAGCCAGGGACAGGGGGACGGCTACACCTTC
-,TRBV5-6,-,TRBJ1-4,CASSSGTGEKLFF,TGTGCCAGCAGCTCAGGGACCGGTGAAAAACTGTTTTTT
-,TRBV19,few,TRBJ1-6,CASFDGIYNSPLHF,TGTGCCAGCTTCGACGGGATTTATAATTCACCCCTCCACTTT
TRBD1,TRBV6-1,few,TRBJ1-3,CASSEYRGCLYF,TGTGCCAGCAGTGAATACAGGGGATGTTTATATTTT
-,TRBV28,many,TRBJ2-5,CASSLSLPGAMETQYF,TGTGCCAGCAGTTTATCTTTGCCCGGGGCTATGGAGACCCAGTACTTC
-,TRBV7-2,many,TRBJ2-5,CASSLLGERGETQYF,TGTGCCAGCAGCTTATTGGGGGAAAGAGGAGAGACCCAGTACTTC
TRBD2,TRBV10-3,few,TRBJ2-6,CAISETSGSSGANVLTF,TGTGCCATCAGTGAAACTAGCGGTTCCTCTGGGGCCAACGTCCTGACTTTC
-,TRBV9,many,TRBJ1-2,CASSVSDNYGYTF,TGTGCCAGCAGCGTTTCAGATAACTATGGCTACACCTTC
-,TRBV10-3,few,TRBJ1-1,CATAREEPGAFF,TGTGCCACCGCTCGGGAGGAACCAGGGGCTTTCTTT
-,TRBV28,many,TRBJ1-5,CASSLPRNNQPQHF,TGTGCCAGCAGTTTGCCCCGAAACAATCAGCCCCAGCATTTT
-,TRBV2,-,TRBJ2-2,CASSGRGPNTGELFF,TGTGCCAGCAGCGGGAGGGGGCCCAACACCGGGGAGCTGTTTTTT
-,TRBV24-1,many,TRBJ2-5,CATSDLSSGSGGETQYF,TGTGCCACCAGTGATTTGTCCTCAGGATCAGGTGGGGAGACCCAGTACTTC
-,TRBV7-9,few,TRBJ1-3,CASSFSTALEAIYF,TGTGCCAGCAGCTTCTCGACAGCTCTTGAAGCCATATATTTT
-,TRBV28,-,TRBJ2-3,CASSLQGSTDTQYF,TGTGCCAGCAGTTTACAGGGGAGTACAGATACGCAGTATTTT
-,TRBV7-9,-,TRBJ2-3,CASSLHTDTQYF,TGTGCCAGCAGCTTGCACACAGATACGCAGTATTTT
-,TRBV19,many,TRBJ2-7,CASKDRLGTYEQYF,TGTGCCAGTAAAGACAGGCTAGGAACCTACGAGCAGTACTTC
TRBD1,TRBV30,few,TRBJ2-7,CAWRSGGGYEQYF,TGTGCCTGGAGATCAGGGGGCGGATACGAGCAGTACTTC
-,TRBV28,many,TRBJ1-5,CASTATRNQPQHF,TGTGCCAGCACCGCGACCCGCAATCAGCCCCAGCATTTT
-,TRBV2,many,TRBJ2-7,CASLVLGTEKGEQYF,TGTGCCAGCCTAGTCCTGGGTACAGAGAAGGGCGAGCAGTACTTC
-,TRBV7-9,-,TRBJ1-2,CASSLTGLNGYTF,TGTGCCAGCAGCCTAACTGGACTCAATGGCTACACCTTC
-,TRBV12-3/TRBV12-4,-,TRBJ1-1,CASRSSLLAFF,TGTGCCAGCCGGTCGTCTCTGTTGGCTTTCTTT
TRBD1,TRBV10-3,few,TRBJ2-5,CAISGAGQGMETQYF,TGTGCCATCAGTGGAGCGGGACAGGGTATGGAGACCCAGTACTTC
-,TRBV6-5,many,TRBJ1-2,CASSYTESNGYTF,TGTGCCAGCAGTTACACGGAGTCCAACGGCTACACCTTC
TRBD1,TRBV25-1,-,TRBJ1-2,CASSEFGRGQGGYTF,TGTGCCAGCAGTGAATTTGGCAGGGGGCAGGGAGGCTACACCTTC
TRBD1,TRBV10-3,few,TRBJ2-2,CAISEGTVNTGELFF,TGTGCCATCAGTGAAGGGACAGTAAACACCGGGGAGCTGTTTTTT
-,TRBV4-1,once,TRBJ1-4,CVSSPYTDTTTNEKLFF,TGCGTCAGCAGCCCATATACGGACACCACAACTAATGAAAAACTGTTTTTT
-,TRBV28,-,TRBJ2-3,CASSPPYLAPVTDTQYF,TGTGCCAGCAGTCCGCCGTATCTAGCTCCGGTCACAGATACGCAGTATTTT
-,TRBV2,many,TRBJ1-1,CASIGSVEAFF,TGTGCCAGCATAGGGTCAGTTGAAGCTTTCTTT